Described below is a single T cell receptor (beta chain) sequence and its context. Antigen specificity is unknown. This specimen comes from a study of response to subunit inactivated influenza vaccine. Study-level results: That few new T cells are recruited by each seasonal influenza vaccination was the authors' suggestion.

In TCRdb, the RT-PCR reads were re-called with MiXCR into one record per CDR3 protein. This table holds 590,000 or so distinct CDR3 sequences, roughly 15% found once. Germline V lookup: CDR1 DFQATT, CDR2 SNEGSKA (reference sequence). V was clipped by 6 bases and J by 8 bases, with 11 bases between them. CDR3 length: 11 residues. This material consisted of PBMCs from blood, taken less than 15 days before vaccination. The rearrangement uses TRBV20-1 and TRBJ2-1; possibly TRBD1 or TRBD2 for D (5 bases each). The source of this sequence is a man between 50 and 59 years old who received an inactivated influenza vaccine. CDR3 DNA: TGCAGTGCCAGGCTGGGGGATGAGCAGTTCTTC. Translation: CSARLGDEQFF.